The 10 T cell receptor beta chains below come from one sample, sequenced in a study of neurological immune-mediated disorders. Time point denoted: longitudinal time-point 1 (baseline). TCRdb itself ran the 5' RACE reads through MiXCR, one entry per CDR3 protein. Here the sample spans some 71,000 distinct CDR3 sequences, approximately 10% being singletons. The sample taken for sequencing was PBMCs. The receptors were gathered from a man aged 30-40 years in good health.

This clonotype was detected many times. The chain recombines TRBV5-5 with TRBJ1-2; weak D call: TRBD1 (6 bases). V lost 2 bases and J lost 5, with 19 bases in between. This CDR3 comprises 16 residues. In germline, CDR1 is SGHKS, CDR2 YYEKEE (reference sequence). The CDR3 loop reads CASSFAPGGAGYGYTF. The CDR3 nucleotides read TGTGCCAGCAGCTTTGCTCCGGGGGGCGCAGGGTATGGCTACACCTTC.

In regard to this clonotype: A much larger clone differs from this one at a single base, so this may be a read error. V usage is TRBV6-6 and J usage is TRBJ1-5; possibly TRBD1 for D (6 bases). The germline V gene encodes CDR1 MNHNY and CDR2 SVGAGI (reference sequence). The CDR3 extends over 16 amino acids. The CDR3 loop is CASSRASDSQKQPRHF. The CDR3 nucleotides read TGTGCCAGCAGTCGTGCATCGGACAGCCAGAAGCAGCCCCGGCATTTT.

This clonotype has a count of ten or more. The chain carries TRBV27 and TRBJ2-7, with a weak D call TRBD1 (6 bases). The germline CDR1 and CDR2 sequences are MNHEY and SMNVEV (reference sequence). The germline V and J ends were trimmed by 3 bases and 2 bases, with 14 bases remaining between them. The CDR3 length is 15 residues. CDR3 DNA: TGTGCCAGCAGTTTGGGTGGGGGCGGTCCCTACGAGCAGTACTTC. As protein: CASSLGGGGPYEQYF.

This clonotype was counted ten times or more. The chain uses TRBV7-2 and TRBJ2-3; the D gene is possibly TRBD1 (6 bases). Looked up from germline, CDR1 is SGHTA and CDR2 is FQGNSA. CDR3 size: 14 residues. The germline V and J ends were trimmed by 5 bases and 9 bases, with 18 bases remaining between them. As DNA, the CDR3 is TGTGCCAGCAGCCAAATGGACAGCACAGCCACGCAGTATTTT. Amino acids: CASSQMDSTATQYF. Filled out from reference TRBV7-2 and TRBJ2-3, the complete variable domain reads GAGVSQSPSNKVTEKGKDVELRCDPISGHTALYWYRQSLGQGLEFLIYFQGNSAPDKSGLPSDRFSAERTGGSVSTLTIQRTQQEDSAVYLCASSQMDSTATQYFGPGTRLTVL.

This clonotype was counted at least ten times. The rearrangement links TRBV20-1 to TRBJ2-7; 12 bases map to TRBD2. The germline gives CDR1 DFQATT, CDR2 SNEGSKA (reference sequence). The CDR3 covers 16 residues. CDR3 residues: CSGGGTSGRRSYEQYF. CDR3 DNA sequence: TGCAGCGGAGGGGGGACTAGCGGGCGGCGGTCCTACGAGCAGTACTTC.

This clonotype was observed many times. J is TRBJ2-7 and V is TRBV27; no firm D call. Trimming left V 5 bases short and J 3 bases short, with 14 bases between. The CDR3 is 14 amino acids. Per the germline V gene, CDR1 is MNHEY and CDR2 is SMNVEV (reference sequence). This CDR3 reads CASSPGENYYEQYF. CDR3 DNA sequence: TGTGCCAGCAGTCCCGGCGAGAACTACTACGAGCAGTACTTC.

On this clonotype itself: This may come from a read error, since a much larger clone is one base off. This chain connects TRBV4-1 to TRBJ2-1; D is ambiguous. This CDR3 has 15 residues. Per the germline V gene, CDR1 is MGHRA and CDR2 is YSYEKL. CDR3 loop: CANSQTPRSYNEQFF. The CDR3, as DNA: TGCGCCAACAGCCAAACACCCCGCTCCTACAATGAGCAGTTCTTC.

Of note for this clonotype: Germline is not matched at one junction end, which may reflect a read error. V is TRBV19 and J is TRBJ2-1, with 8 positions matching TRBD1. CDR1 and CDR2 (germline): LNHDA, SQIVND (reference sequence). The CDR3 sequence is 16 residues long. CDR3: CAISIEGTGPRGEQFF. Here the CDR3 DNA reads TGTGCCATTAGTATAGAAGGGACAGGTCCGAGGGGTGAGCAGTTCTTC.

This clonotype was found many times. CDR3 region: CASSFTSSGRTGELFF. The CDR3 DNA sequence: TGTGCCAGCAGCTTCACCTCTAGCGGGAGGACCGGGGAGCTGTTTTTT. The chain links TRBV3-1 to TRBJ2-2; 11 nucleotides match TRBD2. V was clipped by 5 bases and J by 5 bases; unmatched bases: 7. Germline V gene data show CDR1 as LGHDT and CDR2 as YNNKEL (reference sequence). The CDR3 runs 16 residues.

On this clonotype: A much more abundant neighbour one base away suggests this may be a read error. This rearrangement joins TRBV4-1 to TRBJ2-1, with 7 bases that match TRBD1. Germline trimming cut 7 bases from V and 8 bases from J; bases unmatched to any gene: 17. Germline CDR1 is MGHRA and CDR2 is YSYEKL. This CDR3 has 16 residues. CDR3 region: CASIQDRQGWLDEQFF. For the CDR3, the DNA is TGCGCCAGCATCCAGGATAGACAGGGTTGGTTAGATGAGCAGTTCTTC.